What follows describes a single T cell receptor (beta chain). Original handling: How many nucleated cells were present was estimated from reference gene primer amplification. Measured with immunoSEQ multiplex PCR; TCRdb has only the in-frame clones, and not every one. V, J and clone size are those of that table, while D and trimming were read from the DNA. The top ten clones hold approximately 7.9% of a sample with some 250,000 clones, about 84% of them seen once. This sample was taken from a study of blood T cell repertoires in COVID-19. For the study at large: Acute and convalescent COVID-19 specimens originated in the United States, Italy and Spain. Nucleic acid was either cDNA or gDNA, and it came from T cells, B-cell-depleted T cells, or PBMCs.

The J segment lost 0 bases and the V segment lost 5 bases, leaving 4 bases of the junction unmatched. The CDR3 has 17 amino acids. The germline V gene has CDR1 ENHRY and CDR2 SYGVKD. What was sequenced was peripheral blood. This receptor was taken from a woman older than 75 with acute or convalescent COVID-19. The V call is TRBV10-3, the J call TRBJ2-3; 14 bases are shared with TRBD2. CDR3: CAISPGLAGASTDTQYF. The CDR3 nucleotides are TGTGCCATCAGTCCGGGACTAGCGGGGGCTAGCACAGATACGCAGTATTTT.